This paragraph covers one T cell receptor beta chain sequence. The CDR3 contains 16 residues. Germline assignment: CDR1 SEHNR and CDR2 FQNEAQ (reference sequence). Trimming cost V 2 bases and J 1 base; bases outside gene matches: 5. This specimen belongs to a study of blood T cell repertoires in COVID-19. Method: immunoSEQ multiplex PCR; TCRdb's copy keeps in-frame clones and lacks some. This table holds about 150,000 clones, approximately 80% found once. The rearrangement links TRBV7-9 to TRBJ2-3; 8 nucleotides agree with TRBD2. The sequence derives from a woman in her sixties or seventies with COVID-19, enrolled during active disease. Sequences were obtained from peripheral blood. The chain's CDR3 is CASSLTGLVGTDTQYF. CDR3 DNA sequence: TGTGCCAGCAGCTTAACGGGACTAGTGGGCACAGATACGCAGTATTTT.